The rows below give T cell receptor beta chains drawn from one sample of a study of blood T cells in healthy people across ages. Each CDR3 protein gets one entry after TCRdb re-called the 5' RACE reads with MiXCR. The table lists some 1.5 million distinct CDR3 sequences, 28% of them singletons. The source material was blood. All receptors derive from a woman aged 25-40 years in good health. Each CDR3 is given with its conserved first and last residue. D genes are given only for firm matches. Clone size is given for some rows only: seen once, a few or many times, or a class if the clone is expanded.

DNA	CDR3	V	J	size	D
TGTGCCAGCAGTCGGACGGGATACAATGAGCAGTACTTC	CASSRTGYNEQYF	TRBV6-2/TRBV6-3	TRBJ2-7	few	NA
TGTGCCAGCAGTGTACCTACCCCGTCCGGCTATAATTCACCCCTCCACTTT	CASSVPTPSGYNSPLHF	TRBV25-1	TRBJ1-6	NA	NA
TGTGCCAGCAGTCCGACAGTGCTCTACGAGCAGTACTTC	CASSPTVLYEQYF	TRBV6-1	TRBJ2-7	many	NA
TGTGCCAGCAGCCGCAGGTCGGGATCAGATACGCAGTATTTT	CASSRRSGSDTQYF	TRBV7-2	TRBJ2-3	NA	NA
TGCGCCAGCAGCCAAGAACTGTGGAGGGGCATGGATGAAAAACTGTTTTTT	CASSQELWRGMDEKLFF	TRBV4-3	TRBJ1-4	NA	NA
TGTGCCAGCACCCGACAGGGCTATGGCTACACCTTC	CASTRQGYGYTF	TRBV6-5	TRBJ1-2	many	TRBD1
TGTGCCAGCAGCCTGCGACTAGTGGGGGACACAGATACGCAGTATTTT	CASSLRLVGDTDTQYF	TRBV5-4	TRBJ2-3	NA	NA
TGCAGTGCTAGAGATTCAACAGGAGACGAGCAGTACTTC	CSARDSTGDEQYF	TRBV20-1	TRBJ2-7	NA	NA
TGCAGTGCTAGACTAGCGGGGGTGGGAGCTTACAATGAGCAGTTCTTC	CSARLAGVGAYNEQFF	TRBV20-1	TRBJ2-1	NA	TRBD2
TGCAGTGCTAGTGGCGGAGACAAAAACATTCAGTACTTC	CSASGGDKNIQYF	TRBV20-1	TRBJ2-4	NA	NA
TGTGCCAGCAGTTTAAGTCTGGGCCTCTCTGGAAACACCATATATTTT	CASSLSLGLSGNTIYF	TRBV27	TRBJ1-3	NA	NA
TGTGCCACCAGCAGAGGCCCTAGCGGGGCCTCCTACGAGCAGTACTTC	CATSRGPSGASYEQYF	TRBV15	TRBJ2-7	many	TRBD2
TGTGCCAGCAGCCTTAGAGACAGGGAGGACGAGCAGTACTTC	CASSLRDREDEQYF	TRBV12-3/TRBV12-4	TRBJ2-7	many	NA
TGTGCCAGCAGTTCCCACAGCCTACCGAACACTGAAGCTTTCTTT	CASSSHSLPNTEAFF	TRBV25-1	TRBJ1-1	few	NA
TGTGCCAGCAGTGGGGGATTTACCTACGAGCAGTACTTC	CASSGGFTYEQYF	TRBV27	TRBJ2-7	few	NA
TGTGCCACCAGTGACCATGGGAGCAATCAGCCCCAGCATTTT	CATSDHGSNQPQHF	TRBV24-1	TRBJ1-5	few	NA
TGTGCCATCAGTGAAACGGGAAATAGCAATCAGCCCCAGCATTTT	CAISETGNSNQPQHF	TRBV10-3	TRBJ1-5	NA	NA
TGTGCCAGCAGCCAAGCTTCTGGACAGGGGACCGAGCAGTACTTC	CASSQASGQGTEQYF	TRBV27	TRBJ2-7	NA	TRBD1
TGTGCCACACTTAGACGGGAGCTATACACTGAGGCTTTCTTT	CATLRRELYTEAFF	TRBV6-2/TRBV6-3	TRBJ1-1	few	NA
TGTGCCAGCAGCCCCTCCCCGGGACAGTTATCTAGCGAGCAGTACTTC	CASSPSPGQLSSEQYF	TRBV12-3/TRBV12-4	TRBJ2-7	NA	TRBD1
TGTGCCAGCAGCCCGACAGGGACCCCTTATGGCTACACCTTC	CASSPTGTPYGYTF	TRBV5-6	TRBJ1-2	many	TRBD1
TGCAGTGCTAGACAGGGTGGAGACTATGGCTACACCTTC	CSARQGGDYGYTF	TRBV20-1	TRBJ1-2	NA	NA
TGTGCCAGCAGCACCGGGGGGGTTTACGAGCAGTACTTC	CASSTGGVYEQYF	TRBV5-6	TRBJ2-7	many	TRBD2